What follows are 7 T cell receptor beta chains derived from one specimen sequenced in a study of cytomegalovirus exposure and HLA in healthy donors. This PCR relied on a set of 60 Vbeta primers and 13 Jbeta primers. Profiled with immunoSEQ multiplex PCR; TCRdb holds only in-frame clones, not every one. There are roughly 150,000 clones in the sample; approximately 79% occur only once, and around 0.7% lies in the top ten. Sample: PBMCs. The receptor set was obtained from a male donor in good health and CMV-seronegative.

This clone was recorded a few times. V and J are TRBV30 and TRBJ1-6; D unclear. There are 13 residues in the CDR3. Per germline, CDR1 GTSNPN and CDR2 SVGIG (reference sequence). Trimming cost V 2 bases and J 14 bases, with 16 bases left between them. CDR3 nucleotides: TGTGCCTGGAGTTTCGTCCTGACACCTTCCCTCCACTTT. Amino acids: CAWSFVLTPSLHF.

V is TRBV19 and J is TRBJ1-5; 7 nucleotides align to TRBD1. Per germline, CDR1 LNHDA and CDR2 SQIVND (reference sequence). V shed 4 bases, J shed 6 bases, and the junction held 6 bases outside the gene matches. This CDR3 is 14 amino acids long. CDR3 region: CASSTRQGGQPQHF. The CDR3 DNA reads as TGTGCCAGTAGTACCCGACAGGGCGGTCAGCCCCAGCATTTT.

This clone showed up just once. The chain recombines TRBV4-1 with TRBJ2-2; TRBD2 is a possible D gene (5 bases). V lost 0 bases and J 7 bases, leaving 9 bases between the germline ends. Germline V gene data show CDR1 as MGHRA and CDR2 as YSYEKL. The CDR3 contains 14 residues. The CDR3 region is CASSQDQGLGELFF. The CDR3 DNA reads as TGCGCCAGCAGCCAAGATCAAGGACTCGGGGAGCTGTTTTTT.

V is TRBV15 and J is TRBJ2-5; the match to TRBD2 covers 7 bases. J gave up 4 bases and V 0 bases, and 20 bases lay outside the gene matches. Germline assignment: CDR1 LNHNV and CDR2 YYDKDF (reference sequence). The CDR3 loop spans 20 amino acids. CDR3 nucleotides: TGTGCCACCAGCAGAGATCTGGGCGCGGGAGCGACGAGTGACGGAGAGACCCAGTACTTC. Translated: CATSRDLGAGATSDGETQYF.

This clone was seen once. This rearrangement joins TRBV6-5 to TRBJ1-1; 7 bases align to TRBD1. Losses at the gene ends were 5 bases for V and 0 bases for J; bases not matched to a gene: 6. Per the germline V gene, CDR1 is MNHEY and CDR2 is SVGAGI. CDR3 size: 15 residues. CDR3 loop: CASSPTGTLNTEAFF. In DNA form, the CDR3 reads TGTGCCAGCAGTCCGACAGGGACGTTGAACACTGAAGCTTTCTTT.

This CDR3 reads CASSIQEQYSNQPQHF. The CDR3 nucleotides read TGTGCCAGTAGTATCCAGGAACAGTATAGCAATCAGCCCCAGCATTTT. This chain links TRBV19 with TRBJ1-5; D is unclear. The CDR3 loop spans 16 amino acids. Germline CDR1 is LNHDA and CDR2 is SQIVND (reference sequence). The V end lost 3 bases, the J end lost 0 bases, and 12 bases lay between the germline ends. Combining the CDR3 with reference TRBV19 and TRBJ1-5 gives the whole variable domain DGGITQSPKYLFRKEGQNVTLSCEQNLNHDAMYWYRQDPGQGLRLIYYSQIVNDFQKGDIAEGYSVSREKKESFPLTVTSAQKNPTAFYLCASSIQEQYSNQPQHFGDGTRLSIL.

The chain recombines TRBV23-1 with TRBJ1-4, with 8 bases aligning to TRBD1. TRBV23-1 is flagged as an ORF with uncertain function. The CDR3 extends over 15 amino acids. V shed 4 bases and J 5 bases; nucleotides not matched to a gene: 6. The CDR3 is CASSLSRDRNEKLFF. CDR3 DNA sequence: TGCGCCAGCAGTCTCAGCCGGGACAGGAATGAAAAACTGTTTTTT.